This T cell receptor (beta chain) is drawn from a study of regulatory T cells in long-lasting Graves disease. The sample holds many counts of this clonotype. The length of the CDR3 is 15 residues. Germline CDR1 is SNHLY and CDR2 is FYNNEI. The germline V and J ends were trimmed by 4 bases and 5 bases, with 17 bases remaining between them. HTBI primers from iRepertoire and Arm-PCR of CDR3 regions yielded the TCR beta libraries. From the multiplex PCR reads, TCRdb called clonotypes with MiXCR, one entry per CDR3 protein. Of 620,000 or so distinct CDR3 sequences in the sample, around 15% were seen once. Time point specified: newly diagnosed GD, antithyroid drugs for less than 3 months. PBMC-extracted RNA yielded the TCR library. This same sample was also part of a study on T cells in Graves' hyperthyroidism and ophthalmopathy.

Sequenced material: peripheral blood mononuclear cells (PBMCs), taken at new diagnosis, from a patient treated with antithyroid drugs. This clonotype was obtained from a young woman with Graves disease. This chain uses TRBV2 with TRBJ2-5; D perhaps matches TRBD2 (5 bases). The CDR3 sequence: CASSARSSLGETQYF. CDR3 bases: TGTGCCAGCAGTGCCCGATCTAGCCTCGGGGAGACCCAGTACTTC.